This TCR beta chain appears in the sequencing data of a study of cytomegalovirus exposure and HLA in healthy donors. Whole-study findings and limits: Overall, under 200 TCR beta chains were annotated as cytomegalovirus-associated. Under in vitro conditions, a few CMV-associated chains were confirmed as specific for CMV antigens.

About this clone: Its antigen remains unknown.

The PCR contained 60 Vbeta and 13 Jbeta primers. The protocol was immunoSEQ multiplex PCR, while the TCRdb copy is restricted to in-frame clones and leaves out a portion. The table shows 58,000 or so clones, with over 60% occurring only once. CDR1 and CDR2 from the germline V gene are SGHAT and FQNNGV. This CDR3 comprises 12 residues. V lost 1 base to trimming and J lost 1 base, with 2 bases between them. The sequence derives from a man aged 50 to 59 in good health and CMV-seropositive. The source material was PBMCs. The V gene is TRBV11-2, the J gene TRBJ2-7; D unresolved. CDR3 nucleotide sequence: TGTGCCAGCAGCTTAGCTTCCTACGAGCAGTACTTC. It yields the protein CASSLASYEQYF.